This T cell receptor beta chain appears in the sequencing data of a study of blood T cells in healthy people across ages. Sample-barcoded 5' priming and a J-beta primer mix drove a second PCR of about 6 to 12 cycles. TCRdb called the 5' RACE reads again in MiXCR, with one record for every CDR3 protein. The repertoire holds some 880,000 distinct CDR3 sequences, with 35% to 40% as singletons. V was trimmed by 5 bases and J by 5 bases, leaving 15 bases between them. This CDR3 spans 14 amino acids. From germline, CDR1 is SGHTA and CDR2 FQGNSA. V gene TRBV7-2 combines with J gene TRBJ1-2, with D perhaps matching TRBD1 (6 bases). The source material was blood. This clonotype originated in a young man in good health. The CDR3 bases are TGTGCCAGCAGCCCAACAGGGACAAGATATGGCTACACCTTC. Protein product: CASSPTGTRYGYTF.